A single sample gave rise to the 12 T cell receptor beta chains below, sequenced in a study of breast tumors, draining lymph nodes, adjacent tissues. Each CDR3 protein is one row after TCRdb ran MiXCR on the multiplex PCR reads. There are some 230,000 distinct CDR3 sequences in the sample; under 40% occur only once, and about 3.9% lies in the top ten. Breast cancer patients provided tissue from their axillary draining lymph nodes. The sequenced material came from axillary lymph node tissue. These receptors were collected from a female donor with breast cancer. Some clones in this sample may be carry-over from other donors' samples.

On this clonotype itself: This sequence may be a read error, since a much larger clone differs from it by one base. The CDR3 DNA reads TGTGCCAGCAGCTTAGCAGGGGTGGCAGGTACGCAGTATTTT. Residues: CASSLAGVAGTQYF. This chain links TRBV7-2 with TRBJ2-3; the D gene is possibly TRBD1 (5 bases). Germline CDR1 and CDR2: SGHTA and FQGNSA. The CDR3 covers 14 residues. V shed 0 bases and J shed 8 bases, with 12 bases lying between them.

This clonotype was counted only a few times. The rearrangement uses TRBV18 and TRBJ2-2, with a possible D match to TRBD2 (5 bases). V was clipped by 1 base and J by 3 bases, with 15 bases between them. CDR1 KGHSH and CDR2 LQKENI come from the germline V gene. This CDR3 is 17 amino acids long. The CDR3: CASSPRGPGVDTGELFF. CDR3 sequence (DNA): TGTGCCAGCTCACCACGCGGGCCCGGTGTGGACACCGGGGAGCTGTTTTTT.

This clonotype was observed at least ten times. The chain uses TRBV18 and TRBJ2-3; D remains unclear. The CDR3 extends over 14 amino acids. Germline V gene data show CDR1 as KGHSH and CDR2 as LQKENI. V shed 2 bases and J shed 4 bases, with 10 bases lying between them. Written as DNA, the CDR3 is TGTGCCAGCTCACCAATTATGAGCTCAGATACGCAGTATTTT. This codes for CASSPIMSSDTQYF.

This clonotype occurred a few times. This chain connects TRBV6-1 to TRBJ1-5; the match to TRBD1 covers 8 bases. The germline V gene encodes CDR1 MNHNS and CDR2 SASEGT. The V segment lost 4 bases and the J segment 2 bases; nucleotides outside the gene matches: 13. CDR3 length: 18 residues. CDR3 sequence reads: CASSVGPEQGARNQPQHF. CDR3 sequence (DNA): TGTGCCAGCAGTGTCGGACCCGAGCAGGGGGCTCGCAATCAGCCCCAGCATTTT.

Remarks on this clonotype: This could be a read error, since a much larger clone is one nucleotide away. The V gene is TRBV5-4, the J gene TRBJ1-4; D might be TRBD1 (5 bases). The CDR3 loop spans 15 amino acids. V lost 2 bases to trimming and J lost 5 bases, with 13 bases between them. Germline V gene sequence: CDR1 SGHNT, CDR2 YYREEE (reference sequence). The CDR3 DNA is TGTGCCAGCAGCTTAACGACAGCGGGCAATGAAAAACTGTTTTTT. Protein product: CASSLTTAGNEKLFF.

The chain carries TRBV20-1 and TRBJ2-5; a weak D match, TRBD1 (6 bases). This CDR3 is 15 amino acids long. Germline loops: CDR1 DFQATT, CDR2 SNEGSKA (reference sequence). The V end was cut by 1 base, the J end by 5 bases, with 17 bases between. CDR3 amino acids: CSARAPRLDRETQYF. For the CDR3, the DNA is TGCAGTGCTAGAGCACCGAGACTCGACAGGGAGACCCAGTACTTC.

At least ten counts were recorded for this clonotype. Here the CDR3 DNA reads TGTGCCAGCAGTTTCGCGGGTCGCGGGTATGGCTACACCTTC. Translated, it gives CASSFAGRGYGYTF. The chain joins TRBV6-2 or TRBV6-3 to TRBJ1-2; D is unresolved. This CDR3 is built from 14 residues. The ends were cut back, 4 bases at V and 5 bases at J, with 14 bases in the middle. Germline CDR1 and CDR2: MNHEY and SVGEGT.

This clonotype was counted ten times or more. This chain connects TRBV7-2 to TRBJ2-2; D not resolved. Trimming removed 5 bases from V and 4 bases from J, with 11 bases in between. Germline V gives CDR1 SGHTA, CDR2 FQGNSA. CDR3 size: 14 residues. The CDR3 sequence is CASSALEVTGELFF. DNA for the CDR3: TGTGCCAGCAGCGCCCTAGAGGTCACCGGGGAGCTGTTTTTT. Drawing the rest from reference TRBV7-2 and TRBJ2-2, the complete variable domain is GAGVSQSPSNKVTEKGKDVELRCDPISGHTALYWYRQSLGQGLEFLIYFQGNSAPDKSGLPSDRFSAERTGGSVSTLTIQRTQQEDSAVYLCASSALEVTGELFFGEGSRLTVL.

This clonotype was counted at least ten times. The chain recombines TRBV19 with TRBJ2-2; D gene ambiguous. V was shortened by 4 bases and J by 0 bases, with 6 bases between the two germline ends. Germline V gene lookup returns CDR1 LNHDA and CDR2 SQIVND (reference sequence). This CDR3 comprises 14 residues. This chain's CDR3 is CASSNGANTGELFF. In DNA form, the CDR3 reads TGTGCCAGTAGTAATGGCGCGAACACCGGGGAGCTGTTTTTT.

Ten or more counts support this clonotype. This chain uses TRBV5-4 with TRBJ1-2, with a possible D match to TRBD1 (6 bases). The CDR3 extends over 15 amino acids. Per the germline V gene, CDR1 is SGHNT and CDR2 is YYREEE (reference sequence). V gave up 3 bases and J gave up 3 bases, with 15 bases separating them. Here the CDR3 reads CASSSPGGPYYGYTF. DNA of the CDR3: TGTGCCAGCAGCTCACCCGGGGGGCCTTACTATGGCTACACCTTC. Together with reference TRBV5-4 and TRBJ1-2, the CDR3 gives the full variable domain: ETGVTQSPTHLIKTRGQQVTLRCSSQSGHNTVSWYQQALGQGPQFIFQYYREEENGRGNFPPRFSGLQFPNYSSELNVNALELDDSALYLCASSSPGGPYYGYTFGSGTRLTVV.

This clonotype was seen just once. CDR3 nucleotides: TGTGCCAGCGCGGGGGGCACCTCCTACAATGAGCAGTTCTTC. This translates into CASAGGTSYNEQFF. V gene TRBV18 combines with J gene TRBJ2-1; 8 bases agree with TRBD2. Per germline, CDR1 KGHSH and CDR2 LQKENI. CDR3 length: 14 residues. V gave up 8 bases and J gave up 0 bases; unmatched junction bases: 3.

This clonotype was observed many times. The V gene is TRBV24-1, the J gene TRBJ1-2, with TRBD1 matching over 9 bases. The CDR3 is 14 residues long. The germline CDR1 and CDR2 sequences are KGHDR and SFDVKD. V trimming: 4 bases; J trimming: 4 bases; junction bases outside the gene matches: 3. In DNA, the CDR3 is TGTGCCACCAGTGACTGGGGACAGGGCTATGGCTACACCTTC. This translates into CATSDWGQGYGYTF.